This entry lists 2 T cell receptor beta chains sequenced from one sample in a study of blood T cell repertoires in COVID-19. This table comes from immunoSEQ multiplex PCR, and its TCRdb copy is limited to in-frame clones, with some not included. Of about 260,000 clones in the sample, around nine tenths were seen once. What was sequenced was peripheral blood. The source of these receptors is a young man with active or convalescent COVID-19.

The chain couples TRBV12-3 or TRBV12-4 to TRBJ1-2, with D uncertain. CDR3 length: 12 amino acids. Trimming cost V 3 bases and J 3 bases, with 5 bases left between them. CDR3 loop: CASSFSDYGYTF. For the CDR3, the DNA is TGTGCCAGCAGTTTCTCCGACTATGGCTACACCTTC.

This clone was seen a handful of times. This sequence joins TRBV7-2 and TRBJ1-5; weak D call: TRBD1 (6 bases). Germline lookup yields CDR1 SGHTA and CDR2 FQGNSA. V lost 6 bases to trimming and J lost 0 bases, with 9 bases between them. The CDR3 extends over 14 amino acids. CDR3: CASSLQGSNQPQHF. In DNA, the CDR3 is TGTGCCAGCAGTTTACAGGGTAGCAATCAGCCCCAGCATTTT.